These 25 T cell receptor beta chains were all obtained from the same sample, sequenced in a study of Ad26.COV2.S vaccination and SARS-CoV-2 variants. The table came from immunoSEQ multiplex PCR; TCRdb's copy has only in-frame clones and leaves some out. The data contain about 400,000 clones, approximately 90% of them singletons. Noted treatment: roughly 20 received Ad26.COV2.S at low or high dose, single or two shots; several received placebo; per-sample allocation not given. Specimens were obtained on day 63 following the first vaccine or placebo injection. The sequencing used peripheral blood, collected in a trial of Ad26.COV2.S vaccine versus placebo. The receptors stem from a person aged 18 to 59 who received the Ad26.COV2.S COVID-19 vaccine or a placebo.

At least ten counts were recorded for this clone. This rearrangement joins TRBV6-4 to TRBJ1-3, with D possibly matching TRBD1 (6 bases). Germline V lookup: CDR1 MRHNA, CDR2 SNTAGT. The CDR3 totals 18 residues. Trimming removed 2 bases at V and 2 bases at J, with 19 bases between. CDR3 in DNA: TGTGCCAGCAGTGACCCGTTCGGTGAGGGGGGAGCTGGAAACACCATATATTTT. Its protein product is CASSDPFGEGGAGNTIYF.

This clone was observed a handful of times. CDR3 sequence (DNA): TGTGCCAGCAGCGGGGCCGGGGACAGGCGGTCCGAGCAGTACTTC. It specifies CASSGAGDRRSEQYF. The rearrangement uses TRBV5-4 and TRBJ2-7; 8 bases agree with TRBD1. CDR3 length equals 15 residues. The germline V gene has CDR1 SGHNT and CDR2 YYREEE (reference sequence). V lost 4 bases to trimming and J lost 6 bases; unmatched junction nucleotides: 12.

The V gene is TRBV2, the J gene TRBJ1-1; no clear D. The V end lost 3 bases, the J end lost 2 bases, and 4 bases lay between the germline ends. The CDR3 is made up of 12 amino acids. Germline V CDR1 and CDR2: SNHLY, FYNNEI. This chain's CDR3 is CASSDKNTEAFF. The CDR3 DNA reads TGTGCCAGCAGTGACAAAAACACTGAAGCTTTCTTT.

The chain combines TRBV11-2 with TRBJ2-1, with a possible D match to TRBD2 (5 bases). CDR1 and CDR2 (germline): SGHAT, FQNNGV. This CDR3 has 15 amino acids. V was clipped by 6 bases and J by 0 bases, with 12 bases between them. In DNA, the CDR3 is TGTGCCAGCAGGATACTAGGTCCCTCCTACAATGAGCAGTTCTTC. Protein: CASRILGPSYNEQFF.

The chain is built from TRBV7-2 and TRBJ1-5; 10 nucleotides align to TRBD1. The V and J ends lost 5 bases and 2 bases, in that order; junction bases with no gene match: 9. Per the germline V gene, CDR1 is SGHTA and CDR2 is FQGNSA. CDR3 size: 17 residues. CDR3 residues: CASSPKTGTGGNQPQHF. CDR3 nucleotide sequence: TGTGCCAGCAGCCCCAAAACCGGGACAGGGGGCAATCAGCCCCAGCATTTT.

The chain links TRBV5-4 to TRBJ1-6; TRBD1 might be the D (5 bases). Trimming took 3 bases from V and 0 from J, leaving 22 bases between them. CDR1 and CDR2 from the germline V gene are SGHNT and YYREEE (reference sequence). The CDR3 loop spans 20 amino acids. Here the CDR3 DNA reads TGTGCCAGCAGCTCAGATTTGGGGCGCGGGGAGAGCTCCTATAATTCACCCCTCCACTTT. Amino acid sequence: CASSSDLGRGESSYNSPLHF.

The V gene is TRBV19, the J gene TRBJ2-5; D gene uncertain. Germline V gives CDR1 LNHDA, CDR2 SQIVND (reference sequence). V was clipped by 4 bases and J by 0 bases, with 12 bases between them. The CDR3 length is 15 residues. The CDR3 sequence: CASSRGRRYQETQYF. CDR3 sequence (DNA): TGTGCCAGTAGTAGAGGACGCAGGTACCAAGAGACCCAGTACTTC.

This clone was seen a handful of times. The CDR3 sequence: CASSQVILSGANVLTF. The DNA for the CDR3 is TGTGCCAGCAGCCAAGTGATCCTCTCTGGGGCCAACGTCCTGACTTTC. The chain uses TRBV3-1 (or the pseudogene TRBV3-2) and TRBJ2-6; D is ambiguous. CDR1 and CDR2 (germline): LGHDT, YNNKEL (reference sequence). The CDR3 loop spans 16 amino acids. Trimming shortened V by 1 base and J by 0 bases, and 7 bases separated the two germline ends.

This rearrangement joins TRBV18 to TRBJ1-4, with 8 bases lining up with TRBD1. The germline CDR1 and CDR2 sequences are KGHSH and LQKENI. The V segment lost 3 bases and the J segment 6 bases; nucleotides outside the gene matches: 3. The CDR3 spans 14 residues. The CDR3 nucleotides read TGTGCCAGCTCACCTACAGGGGGGCATGAAAAACTGTTTTTT. The encoded protein is CASSPTGGHEKLFF.

This clone was recorded only once. The chain employs TRBV29-1 and TRBJ2-3, with TRBD2 identical over 8 bases. V trimming: 4 bases; J trimming: 4 bases; junction bases outside the gene matches: 10. The CDR3 runs to 15 residues. CDR1 and CDR2 (germline): SQVTM, ANQGSEA. CDR3 amino acids: CSVVILAGGSDTQYF. Written as DNA, the CDR3 is TGCAGCGTTGTAATACTTGCGGGGGGCTCAGATACGCAGTATTTT.

This clone turned up a few times. The rearrangement links TRBV4-3 to TRBJ1-2, with D tentatively TRBD1 (5 bases). V gave up 0 bases and J gave up 2 bases, with 16 bases separating them. Looked up from germline, CDR1 is LGHNA and CDR2 is YSLEER. This CDR3 has 17 residues. The DNA of the CDR3 is TGCGCCAGCAGCCAAGATAGATCCGGGACGTTAAACTATGGCTACACCTTC. The encoded protein is CASSQDRSGTLNYGYTF.

The V gene is TRBV7-2, the J gene TRBJ2-3, with D hard to call. The CDR3 length is 14 residues. Trimming stripped 5 bases from V and 0 bases from J, with 9 bases between. Germline CDR1 reads SGHTA; CDR2 reads FQGNSA. In DNA form, the CDR3 reads TGTGCCAGCAGCCCCCTCGAGAGCACAGATACGCAGTATTTT. It yields the protein CASSPLESTDTQYF.

This clone was seen once. CDR3 DNA sequence: TGTGCCAGCAGTGAATACGTCTCTGGAAACACCATATATTTT. It specifies CASSEYVSGNTIYF. This chain uses TRBV2 with TRBJ1-3, with unresolved D. This CDR3 spans 14 amino acids. Trimming cost V 2 bases and J 0 bases, with 5 bases left between them. Germline V lookup: CDR1 SNHLY, CDR2 FYNNEI.

The chain has TRBV28 and TRBJ1-2; possible D gene TRBD1, 5 bases. With 6 bases removed from V and 2 bases from J, the gap between germline ends came to 13 bases. Germline V CDR1 and CDR2: MDHEN, SYDVKM. This CDR3 is built from 14 residues. The CDR3 protein is CASRGQGNNYGYTF. The CDR3 nucleotides are TGTGCCAGCAGAGGCCAGGGAAACAACTATGGCTACACCTTC.

CDR3 sequence: CASTLGALGSYEQYF. The CDR3 coding sequence is TGTGCCAGTACCCTCGGGGCGTTGGGCTCCTACGAGCAGTACTTC. This chain uses TRBV19 with TRBJ2-7; D tentatively fits TRBD1 or TRBD2 (5 bases each). The CDR3 is 15 amino acids. CDR1 LNHDA and CDR2 SQIVND come from the germline V gene (reference sequence). The V end lost 7 bases, the J end lost 0 bases, and 16 bases lay between the germline ends. Based on the CDR3 plus reference TRBV19 and TRBJ2-7, the full variable domain is DGGITQSPKYLFRKEGQNVTLSCEQNLNHDAMYWYRQDPGQGLRLIYYSQIVNDFQKGDIAEGYSVSREKKESFPLTVTSAQKNPTAFYLCASTLGALGSYEQYFGPGTRLTVT.

The rearrangement uses TRBV6-2 or TRBV6-3 and TRBJ2-7, with TRBD1 identical over 9 bases. Germline V lookup: CDR1 MNHEY, CDR2 SVGEGT. V lost 4 bases and J lost 3; bases outside the gene matches: 13. CDR3 length: 17 residues. CDR3 amino acids: CASSLSSGQGKYYEQYF. CDR3 sequence (DNA): TGTGCCAGCAGTTTGTCATCCGGACAGGGGAAATACTACGAGCAGTACTTC.

This chain uses TRBV11-2 with TRBJ1-2; D not certain. Germline loops: CDR1 SGHAT, CDR2 FQNNGV. This CDR3 is built from 13 residues. V dropped 1 base and J dropped 5 bases, with 8 bases sitting between them. The CDR3 sequence is CASSLAPVYGYTF. CDR3 in DNA: TGTGCCAGCAGCTTAGCTCCCGTATATGGCTACACCTTC.

V usage is TRBV5-6 and J usage is TRBJ1-5; a possible D gene is TRBD1 (6 bases). Germline V gives CDR1 SGHDT, CDR2 YYEEEE. The CDR3 is 14 residues long. Trimming left V 3 bases short and J 4 bases short, with 11 bases between. The CDR3 DNA sequence: TGTGCCAGCAGCTCAACAGGGACGAATCAGCCCCAGCATTTT. Translated, it gives CASSSTGTNQPQHF. Based on the CDR3 plus reference TRBV5-6 and TRBJ1-5, the full variable domain is DAGVTQSPTHLIKTRGQQVTLRCSPKSGHDTVSWYQQALGQGPQFIFQYYEEEERQRGNFPDRFSGHQFPNYSSELNVNALLLGDSALYLCASSSTGTNQPQHFGDGTRLSIL.

This chain uses TRBV6-5 with TRBJ2-7; 9 bases are shared with TRBD1. The junction had 8 bases not matched to a gene; V was cut back by 0 bases and J by 5 bases. Germline V gene data show CDR1 as MNHEY and CDR2 as SVGAGI. The CDR3 spans 16 residues. Written as DNA, the CDR3 is TGTGCCAGCAGTTACTCCCCGCGGACAGGGGTCAACGAGCAGTACTTC. Translation: CASSYSPRTGVNEQYF.

This chain uses TRBV24-1 with TRBJ2-3; D is uncertain. V was cut by 3 bases and J by 2 bases, with 20 bases left in between. CDR3 length: 18 residues. The germline V gene encodes CDR1 KGHDR and CDR2 SFDVKD. The CDR3 sequence: CATSDKLRSSPYTDTQYF. DNA of the CDR3: TGTGCCACCAGTGATAAGCTCAGGTCGAGCCCTTACACAGATACGCAGTATTTT.

This clone appeared once. The V gene is TRBV27, the J gene TRBJ2-7; a weak D match, TRBD2 (6 bases). The CDR3 extends over 17 amino acids. Trimming removed 5 bases at V and 2 bases at J, with 22 bases between. Germline assignment: CDR1 MNHEY and CDR2 SMNVEV (reference sequence). The CDR3 loop is CASSPPLWGAGPYEQYF. DNA of the CDR3: TGTGCCAGCAGTCCCCCCTTGTGGGGCGCGGGGCCCTACGAGCAGTACTTC.

The chain employs TRBV6-2 or TRBV6-3 and TRBJ2-3, with TRBD2 identical over 11 bases. Trimming removed 5 bases from V and 3 bases from J; junction bases left unmatched: 10. The CDR3 runs to 17 residues. Germline assignment: CDR1 MNHEY and CDR2 SVGEGT. This CDR3 is CASSTLAGGPRTDTQYF. Written as DNA, the CDR3 is TGTGCCAGCAGTACGTTAGCGGGGGGGCCGAGAACAGATACGCAGTATTTT.

The chain employs TRBV5-1 and TRBJ1-5; D call uncertain. Germline loops: CDR1 SGHRS, CDR2 YFSETQ. The V end was cut by 2 bases, the J end by 5 bases, with 8 bases between. The CDR3 covers 13 residues. In DNA form, the CDR3 reads TGCGCCAGCAGCTTAGGGCAGGATCAGCCCCAGCATTTT. This sequence encodes CASSLGQDQPQHF.

The V and J genes are TRBV10-2 and TRBJ2-1; D is perhaps TRBD2 (7 bases). From germline, CDR1 is WSHSY and CDR2 SAAADI. This CDR3 is built from 18 residues. The V end was cut by 0 bases, the J end by 10 bases, with 25 bases between. Here the CDR3 reads CASSESTGGGPFEEEQFF. In nucleotides, the CDR3 is TGCGCCAGCAGTGAGTCGACGGGCGGGGGCCCCTTCGAAGAGGAGCAGTTCTTC.

The chain employs TRBV18 and TRBJ2-3; maybe TRBD1 (6 bases). The ends were cut back, 5 bases at V and 2 bases at J, with 14 bases in the middle. This CDR3 has 15 amino acids. The germline V gene encodes CDR1 KGHSH and CDR2 LQKENI. This chain's CDR3 is CASSSLTGSTDTQYF. As DNA, the CDR3 is TGTGCCAGCTCATCCTTGACAGGTTCCACAGATACGCAGTATTTT.